Each of the 16 T cell receptor beta chains below was sequenced from the same sample in a study of CD8+ T cells in alopecia areata. Investigators isolated RNA and reverse transcribed it into cDNA to act as the sequencing template. Produced via immunoSEQ multiplex PCR; TCRdb's table is partial and in-frame only. This sample has more than 95,000 clones, with 30% to 40% found just once. The sample was CD4+ T cells sorted from blood. Receptors were obtained from a human donor with alopecia areata.

This clone was detected a few times. This chain connects TRBV5-8 to TRBJ1-5; D ambiguous. The V end lost 0 bases, the J end lost 9 bases, and 13 bases lay between the germline ends. Germline V gives CDR1 SGHTS, CDR2 YDEGEE. The CDR3 is 14 residues long. The CDR3 protein is CASSLAGRAAPQHF. Here the CDR3 DNA reads TGTGCCAGCAGCTTGGCTGGCCGGGCTGCGCCCCAGCATTTT.

This clone showed up just a few times. The chain is built from TRBV7-8 and TRBJ2-7; a weak D match, TRBD1 (6 bases). The V gene lost 5 bases and the J gene lost 6 bases, with 17 bases spanning the gap. The CDR3 spans 14 residues. The germline V gene has CDR1 SGHVS and CDR2 FQNEAQ. CDR3 residues: CASSPGQPIIEQYF. The CDR3 coding sequence is TGTGCCAGCAGCCCGGGACAACCCATTATCGAGCAGTACTTC.

The V call is TRBV20-1, the J call TRBJ2-2; D is ambiguous. Trimming took 6 bases from V and 8 from J, leaving 10 bases between them. Germline V gene data show CDR1 as DFQATT and CDR2 as SNEGSKA (reference sequence). The CDR3 totals 11 residues. CDR3 residues: CSAPYPGELFF. The CDR3 DNA reads as TGCAGTGCCCCCTACCCGGGGGAGCTGTTTTTT.

This clone turned up a few times. V is TRBV18 and J is TRBJ2-7; no clear D gene. CDR3 length: 12 amino acids. Trimming shortened V by 5 bases and J by 5 bases, and 10 bases separated the two germline ends. Germline CDR1 and CDR2: KGHSH and LQKENI. Written as DNA, the CDR3 is TGTGCCAGCTCAGCCCGACCGGACGAGCAGTACTTC. The encoded protein is CASSARPDEQYF.

This chain uses TRBV29-1 with TRBJ2-3; D is undetermined. The CDR3 loop spans 15 amino acids. Trimming took off 0 bases at V and 0 bases at J, with 10 bases between the two ends. Germline V lookup: CDR1 SQVTM, CDR2 ANQGSEA. The DNA for the CDR3 is TGCAGCGTTGAAGAGGGAAGATCTAGCACAGATACGCAGTATTTT. Translated, it gives CSVEEGRSSTDTQYF.

V is TRBV4-2 and J is TRBJ2-3; D is unclear. The CDR3 length is 15 residues. Between the trimmed V and J ends, which lost 0 bases and 0 bases, there was a span of 7 bases. Looked up from germline, CDR1 is LGHNA and CDR2 is YNFKEQ. CDR3: CASSQDQSSTDTQYF. For the CDR3, the DNA is TGTGCCAGCAGCCAAGATCAGAGTAGCACAGATACGCAGTATTTT.

In DNA form, the CDR3 reads TGCAGCGCCACAGGGGTCAGCTACGAGCAGTACTTC. Protein sequence: CSATGVSYEQYF. The chain carries TRBV29-1 and TRBJ2-7, with 7 bases lining up with TRBD1. The germline gives CDR1 SQVTM, CDR2 ANQGSEA. The CDR3 sequence is 12 residues long. After removal of 7 bases from V and 3 bases from J, the junction contained 6 bases not matched to a gene.

The rearrangement joins TRBV28 to TRBJ2-7; TRBD2 aligns across 9 bases. This CDR3 is built from 14 residues. V trimming: 6 bases; J trimming: 4 bases; junction bases outside the gene matches: 7. Germline V gene lookup returns CDR1 MDHEN and CDR2 SYDVKM. CDR3 residues: CASRPGLAPYEQYF. The CDR3 DNA reads TGTGCCAGCAGACCGGGACTAGCCCCTTACGAGCAGTACTTC.

The rearrangement joins TRBV28 to TRBJ2-1; 7 bases line up with TRBD2. The CDR3 is 16 residues long. V dropped 4 bases and J dropped 0; count of bases not matched to a gene: 6. CDR1 is MDHEN and CDR2 is SYDVKM in the germline V gene. The CDR3 protein is CASSSLAEGSYNEQFF. The CDR3 coding sequence is TGTGCCAGCAGTTCTCTAGCGGAGGGCTCCTACAATGAGCAGTTCTTC.

The chain joins TRBV30 to TRBJ1-3; 9 bases agree with TRBD1. The CDR3 consists of 16 residues. V lost 0 bases and J lost 7; bases outside the gene matches: 10. The V gene's germline CDR1 is GTSNPN and CDR2 SVGIG (reference sequence). The CDR3 loop is CAWSVRGTGITNTIYF. For the CDR3, the DNA is TGTGCCTGGAGTGTACGCGGGACAGGGATCACGAACACCATATATTTT.

V and J are TRBV30 and TRBJ2-2; no firm D call. V gave up 1 base and J gave up 2 bases, with 11 bases separating them. Germline assignment: CDR1 GTSNPN and CDR2 SVGIG (reference sequence). The CDR3 is 15 amino acids. The CDR3, as DNA: TGTGCCTGGAGTGGTTCAAGCCTAAACACCGGGGAGCTGTTTTTT. It specifies CAWSGSSLNTGELFF.

The chain has TRBV7-9 and TRBJ1-1; D is undetermined. This CDR3 has 13 residues. The V gene lost 3 bases and the J gene lost 7 bases, with 12 bases spanning the gap. Germline V gene sequence: CDR1 SEHNR, CDR2 FQNEAQ (reference sequence). This chain's CDR3 is CASSFIAVSEAFF. The DNA for the CDR3 is TGTGCCAGCAGCTTTATTGCCGTCAGTGAAGCTTTCTTT.

This clone was seen a handful of times. J is TRBJ2-5 and V is TRBV7-2; D is undetermined. Germline-derived CDR1 and CDR2 are SGHTA and FQGNSA. This CDR3 contains 14 residues. Deletions cut 1 base from V and 5 bases from J, with 11 bases between. The CDR3 loop reads CASSLGTPAETQYF. In nucleotides, the CDR3 is TGTGCCAGCAGCTTAGGCACCCCCGCGGAGACCCAGTACTTC. The full variable domain, its missing parts supplied by reference TRBV7-2 and TRBJ2-5, is GAGVSQSPSNKVTEKGKDVELRCDPISGHTALYWYRQSLGQGLEFLIYFQGNSAPDKSGLPSDRFSAERTGGSVSTLTIQRTQQEDSAVYLCASSLGTPAETQYFGPGTRLLVL.

This sequence joins TRBV6-6 and TRBJ1-5, with no clear D. This CDR3 is built from 12 residues. The V end was cut by 2 bases, the J end by 4 bases, with 3 bases between. CDR1 and CDR2 from the germline V gene are MNHNY and SVGAGI (reference sequence). CDR3 DNA: TGTGCCAGCAGTTACATGAATCAGCCCCAGCATTTT. It codes for CASSYMNQPQHF.

This clone was recorded once. The chain carries TRBV15 and TRBJ1-6; D gene unclear. V gave up 0 bases and J gave up 9 bases, with 3 bases separating them. Germline V CDR1 and CDR2: LNHNV, YYDKDF (reference sequence). The CDR3 has 12 residues. The DNA of the CDR3 is TGTGCCACCAGCAGAGAGCTTTCACCCCTCCACTTT. Amino acids: CATSRELSPLHF.

This clone was observed a handful of times. The CDR3 bases are TGCAGCGTAGATGCAGCCCTGGGGGCCCAGTACTTC. It yields the protein CSVDAALGAQYF. This chain links TRBV29-1 with TRBJ2-5; D tentatively reads TRBD1 or TRBD2 (5 bases each). Germline V lookup: CDR1 SQVTM, CDR2 ANQGSEA. The CDR3 has 12 residues. V shed 6 bases and J shed 9 bases, with 17 bases lying between them.